This TCR beta chain was identified during a study of CD8 T cells in Susac syndrome (dated by TCRdb to between 2017 and 2020). Background for the entire study: Among the Susac syndrome patients who were sequenced, clinically active disease was present in six and clinical remission was observed in under ten. Susac syndrome patients were therapy-naive, on corticosteroids (some also receiving IVIg), or on IVIg alone at blood withdrawal. The study used repertoire sequencing to test whether antigen drove CD8+ T cell activation and differentiation in Susac syndrome. CD8+ T cell repertoire clonality was compared between 11 to 12 healthy donors, approximately 14 Susac syndrome patients and around 15 multiple sclerosis patients. What the work shows at the level of the full study, not this receptor alone: The TCR sequencing and HLA analysis was acknowledged to have included a relatively small number of individuals. CD8+ repertoires in Susac syndrome showed clonal expansion, which was highest in CD8+ TEMRA cells and was greater in clinically active patients than in remitting patients. Roughly 15 and five Susac-specific public clones were found in the total CD8+ and CD8+ TEMRA repertoires, respectively.

Peripheral blood CD8+ and CD4+ T cells from healthy donors, Susac syndrome patients and multiple sclerosis patients were profiled by high-throughput TCR beta sequencing. The Susac syndrome patients fulfilled recently defined diagnostic criteria for definite or probable disease. Bulk CD8+ and CD4+ T cells were purified by magnetic negative isolation, while CD8+ TEMRA cells were enriched using FACS. Blood was collected in EDTA tubes and processed within 24 hours, with PBMCs isolated through density gradient centrifugation. PBMCs destined for TCR sequencing were cryopreserved in liquid nitrogen and later thawed in a 37 °C water bath. The sorted or isolated CD4+, CD8+ and CD8+ TEMRA cells had a purity of 90% or higher. CDR3 length: 14 amino acids, cysteine to phenylalanine. The kept DNA is CDR3 alone, 42 bases in frame from the first base. At the junction V is shortened by 4 bases and J by 5 bases; bases outside the gene matches: 7.

RNA was extracted with the RNeasy kit and roughly 0.5 to 1 ug was reverse transcribed using random hexamers. The immunoSEQ multiplex PCR assay, which covers 54 Vbeta and 13 Jbeta segments, was used to amplify TCR beta CDR3 regions. PCR amplification bias was corrected by using a synthetic template baseline for primer optimization and computational correction. Under the source paper's analysis protocol: Only productive sequences were kept, with reads annotated to V, D and J genes according to IMGT and analyzed in immunoSEQ Analyzer. Clonality was calculated as one minus the Shannon entropy normalized by log2 of the number of productive unique sequences. Public and private clones were assessed among the 100 most prevalent clones of each patient and control. A clone was defined as Susac-specific if it was absent from the healthy and MS cohorts, from some 1,100 published viral clones and from other ImmuneACCESS disease sequences. Using fastp at Q25 and MiXCR, TCRdb reprocessed the public reads and kept productive beta chains. Identical CDR3 protein sequences are pooled into one entry, listed with their most common genes and DNA. What appears here as the V and J calls and clone size reflects TCRdb's work, not the paper's. A total of about 110,000 distinct CDR3 sequences appear in this sample, approximately 93% of them only once. Over 0.35% of the sample is held by the ten biggest clonotypes.

Notes on this clonotype: This clone's antigen is unknown. No base quality values were provided; no much bigger clone lies one nucleotide off.

The material sequenced was CD8+ T cells from PBMCs. This TCR derives from a human donor with Susac syndrome. The chain is assembled from TRBV12-3 or TRBV12-4 and TRBJ1-2, with 7 middle bases fitting TRBD1. The DNA sequence is as follows: TGTGCCAGCAGTTCTGTGGGGACAGCTTATGGCTACACCTTC. The encoded protein is CASSSVGTAYGYTF.